One sample yielded the 8 T cell receptor beta chains listed below, sequenced in a study of T cell repertoires in cytomegalovirus infection. A single record per CDR3 protein comes from TCRdb applying MiXCR to the reads. The sample contains some 100,000 distinct CDR3 sequences, under 25% of which appear only once. The sequencing sample was made of CD8+ T cells from PBMCs. These receptors originate from a human donor in good health (CMV status not recorded). Some clones in this sample may be carry-over from other donors' samples.

This clonotype was found a few times. V is TRBV6-2 or TRBV6-3 and J is TRBJ2-1; 13 bases map to TRBD2. V lost 5 bases to trimming and J lost 6 bases; unmatched junction nucleotides: 7. This CDR3 has 16 amino acids. Germline values: CDR1 MNHEY, CDR2 SVGEGT. CDR3 DNA: TGTGCCAGCAGTACGGGACTAGCGGGACCACCCAATGAGCAGTTCTTC. This gives the protein CASSTGLAGPPNEQFF.

Note on this clonotype: This clone may be a read error of a much larger clone one base away. The chain joins TRBV28 to TRBJ2-1; a possible D gene is TRBD2 (6 bases). From germline, CDR1 is MDHEN and CDR2 SYDVKM. The CDR3 contains 18 residues. The CDR3 spells CASSLAGMGSVSDNEQVF. The CDR3, as DNA: TGTGCCAGCAGTTTAGCGGGGATGGGTAGTGTCAGTGACAATGAGCAGGTCTTC. Filled out from reference TRBV28 and TRBJ2-1, the complete variable domain reads DVKVTQSSRYLVKRTGEKVFLECVQDMDHENMFWYRQDPGLGLRLIYFSYDVKMKEKGDIPEGYSVSREKKERFSLILESASTNQTSMYLCASSLAGMGSVSDNEQVFGPGTRLTVL.

Only a few counts were recorded for this clonotype. V usage is TRBV20-1 and J usage is TRBJ2-3, with 13 bases matching TRBD2. This CDR3 spans 17 amino acids. Losses at the gene ends were 6 bases for V and 6 bases for J; bases not matched to a gene: 15. Germline V gene data show CDR1 as DFQATT and CDR2 as SNEGSKA (reference sequence). This CDR3 is CSATTSGTSGIIDTQYF. The CDR3 DNA follows: TGCAGTGCCACAACCTCCGGGACTAGCGGGATTATCGATACGCAGTATTTT.

In its sample, this clonotype was seen many times. The chain links TRBV27 to TRBJ2-1; D is perhaps TRBD1 (6 bases). Germline V gives CDR1 MNHEY, CDR2 SMNVEV (reference sequence). V lost 5 bases, J lost 4 bases, and 15 bases lay in between. This CDR3 comprises 15 residues. The DNA for the CDR3 is TGTGCCAGCAGTAATACAGGGTTTCGGTACAATGAGCAGTTCTTC. Amino acid sequence: CASSNTGFRYNEQFF.

This clonotype was seen ten or more times. V and J are TRBV12-3 or TRBV12-4 and TRBJ2-2; 7 bases match TRBD1. This CDR3 region has 15 residues. V was pared by 5 bases and J by 6 bases, with 9 bases of the junction left unmatched. CDR3 DNA sequence: TGTGCCAGCAGTATTATGACAGGGTTTTCCGGGGAGCTGTTTTTT. As protein: CASSIMTGFSGELFF.

V gene TRBV7-2 combines with J gene TRBJ1-2; the D is unclear. This CDR3 contains 15 residues. Germline assignment: CDR1 SGHTA and CDR2 FQGNSA. V was trimmed by 0 bases and J by 4 bases, leaving 12 bases between them. CDR3 loop: CASSLAADLVYGYTF. Here the CDR3 DNA reads TGTGCCAGCAGCTTAGCTGCAGATTTAGTCTATGGCTACACCTTC.

This chain connects TRBV9 to TRBJ2-3, with 16 bases identical to TRBD2. The CDR3 covers 19 residues. J lost 4 bases, V lost 0 bases, and 8 bases had no gene match. Germline V gene data show CDR1 as SGDLS and CDR2 as YYNGEE. In DNA form, the CDR3 reads TGTGCCAGCAGCGTAGGGCCGGGACTAGCGGGGGGGGATGCAGATACGCAGTATTTT. This sequence encodes CASSVGPGLAGGDADTQYF.

The rearrangement links TRBV20-1 to TRBJ1-1; unclear D gene. Trimming cost V 1 base and J 1 base, with 22 bases left between them. This CDR3 is 18 amino acids long. Germline-derived CDR1 and CDR2 are DFQATT and SNEGSKA (reference sequence). The CDR3 reads CSARADNPLGDPNTEAFF. The CDR3 coding sequence is TGCAGTGCTAGAGCTGATAACCCCCTTGGCGACCCGAACACTGAAGCTTTCTTT.